Presented here are 8 T cell receptor beta chains from one specimen sequenced in a study of shared clonotypes between healthy human individuals. CD8 cells regarded as naive lacked CD45RO, were positively chosen for CCR7, and omitted terminally differentiated effector memory CD45RA+ cells. Repertoires were generated with immunoSEQ multiplex PCR, while TCRdb's copy carries only in-frame clones and drops some. The table lists millions of clones, about 95% of them singletons, with around 1.1% in the top ten. The sample was naive CD8+ T cells sorted from blood. The receptors stem from a man aged 18 to 29 in good health.

The chain recombines TRBV30 with TRBJ1-1; D is undetermined. In germline, CDR1 is GTSNPN, CDR2 SVGIG (reference sequence). This CDR3 is built from 13 residues. Deletions cut 0 bases from V and 5 bases from J, with 10 bases between. The CDR3 DNA reads as TGTGCCTGGAGTGTTTTGCCGGGGACTGAAGCTTTCTTT. Protein product: CAWSVLPGTEAFF.

A single count supports this clone. This sequence joins TRBV10-1 and TRBJ2-7; 10 bases map to TRBD1. The germline V gene has CDR1 WNHNN and CDR2 SYGVQD (reference sequence). V dropped 2 bases and J dropped 3; count of bases not matched to a gene: 7. CDR3 length equals 16 residues. The CDR3 DNA reads as TGCGCCAGCAGTGAGAAGGTAGGGACAGGGGACTACGAGCAGTACTTC. Its translation is CASSEKVGTGDYEQYF.

The V gene is TRBV4-1, the J gene TRBJ1-2; D unclear. The CDR3 length is 16 residues. Between the trimmed V and J ends, which lost 1 base and 4 bases, there was a span of 16 bases. Germline V gene sequence: CDR1 MGHRA, CDR2 YSYEKL. Written as DNA, the CDR3 is TGCGCCAGCAGCCAAGCTACCGCCGAGAGACTCTATGGCTACACCTTC. It yields the protein CASSQATAERLYGYTF.

Of note for this clone: The same CDR3 can be traced to other DNA sequences in this sample. The genes are TRBV9 and TRBJ2-2; D possibly corresponds to TRBD2 (5 bases). CDR1 SGDLS and CDR2 YYNGEE come from the germline V gene. There are 15 residues in the CDR3. Trimming stripped 0 bases from V and 0 bases from J, with 6 bases between. CDR3 residues: CASSVAGTNTGELFF. DNA for the CDR3: TGTGCCAGCAGCGTAGCGGGGACGAACACCGGGGAGCTGTTTTTT.

The chain couples TRBV6-5 to TRBJ2-2, with TRBD2 matching 9 bases. This CDR3 contains 14 residues. Germline CDR1 MNHEY, CDR2 SVGAGI. V lost 9 bases, J lost 6 bases, and 8 bases stayed unmatched. In DNA form, the CDR3 reads TGTGCCAGTAGCGGGAGCGGGAGCGCCGGGGAGCTGTTTTTT. Amino acid sequence: CASSGSGSAGELFF.

The V gene is TRBV10-3, the J gene TRBJ1-1, with 8 bases that match TRBD1. The CDR3 consists of 17 residues. V trimming: 3 bases; J trimming: 2 bases; junction bases outside the gene matches: 11. The germline V gene encodes CDR1 ENHRY and CDR2 SYGVKD. The CDR3 spells CAISEDRGRPANTEAFF. CDR3 DNA: TGTGCCATCAGTGAAGACAGGGGCCGCCCCGCCAACACTGAAGCTTTCTTT.

Comments on this clone: The sample holds other DNA sequences that translate to the same CDR3. The gene calls are TRBV9 and TRBJ2-1, with a possible D match to TRBD1 (5 bases). Trimming shortened V by 0 bases and J by 4 bases, and 8 bases separated the two germline ends. This CDR3 comprises 14 residues. CDR1 and CDR2 (germline): SGDLS, YYNGEE. Written as DNA, the CDR3 is TGTGCCAGCAGCGTAGGAGACAGTTACAATGAGCAGTTCTTC. This codes for CASSVGDSYNEQFF.

Note on this clone: Other DNA sequences within the sample encode an identical CDR3. The J gene is TRBJ2-5, the V gene TRBV28; weak D call: TRBD2 (6 bases). CDR1 is MDHEN and CDR2 is SYDVKM in the germline V gene. CDR3 size: 14 residues. Between the trimmed V and J ends, which lost 3 bases and 2 bases, there was a span of 10 bases. The CDR3 sequence is CASSLRGSQETQYF. The CDR3 DNA is TGTGCCAGCAGTTTGCGGGGAAGTCAAGAGACCCAGTACTTC.